One sample yielded the 7 T cell receptor beta chains listed below, sequenced in a study of Ad26.COV2.S vaccination and SARS-CoV-2 variants. Treatment specified: about 20 received Ad26.COV2.S at low or high dose, single or two shots; a few received placebo; per-sample allocation not given. Sampling happened 63 days after the first vaccine or placebo injection. Sequencing used immunoSEQ multiplex PCR; TCRdb keeps in-frame clones, though not all of them. The sample includes approximately 350,000 clones, roughly 84% seen only once; the top ten take roughly 3.6%. The source material was peripheral blood, sampled in a trial of Ad26.COV2.S vaccine versus placebo. The origin of the receptors is a person between 18 and 60 years old who received the Ad26.COV2.S COVID-19 vaccine or a placebo.

The chain recombines TRBV6-5 with TRBJ1-5; D gene ambiguous. Trimming cost V 7 bases and J 4 bases, with 8 bases left between them. The CDR3 spans 12 residues. Germline CDR1 MNHEY, CDR2 SVGAGI. The CDR3 DNA is TGTGCCAGCACGACGGGGAATCAGCCCCAGCATTTT. It encodes CASTTGNQPQHF.

The chain uses TRBV14 and TRBJ1-6; unclear D gene. This CDR3 region has 13 residues. V gave up 0 bases and J gave up 9 bases, with 6 bases separating them. Germline lookup yields CDR1 SGHDN and CDR2 FVKESK. This CDR3 reads CASSQDVRSPLHF. CDR3 DNA: TGTGCCAGCAGCCAAGACGTTCGTTCACCCCTCCACTTT.

The chain joins TRBV7-9 to TRBJ2-7, with a possible D match to TRBD1 (5 bases). Trimming took off 1 base at V and 1 base at J, with 20 bases between the two ends. The CDR3 has 18 residues. Looked up from germline, CDR1 is SEHNR and CDR2 is FQNEAQ (reference sequence). CDR3 nucleotides: TGTGCCAGCAGCTTAGAGCTGTTTGGACAAGGGGCATCCTACGAGCAGTACTTC. Its protein is CASSLELFGQGASYEQYF.

This clone was picked up one time. This sequence joins TRBV6-5 and TRBJ1-1; a possible D gene is TRBD1 (6 bases). This CDR3 spans 13 amino acids. Per the germline V gene, CDR1 is MNHEY and CDR2 is SVGAGI. V gave up 3 bases and J gave up 6 bases, with 11 bases separating them. The CDR3 DNA follows: TGTGCCAGCAGTTATTCCAGGGGCGCTGAAGCTTTCTTT. Protein: CASSYSRGAEAFF.

This clone was seen a single time. The chain employs TRBV4-1 and TRBJ2-1; D is unclear. V was cut by 5 bases and J by 8 bases, with 7 bases left in between. The CDR3 runs to 11 residues. CDR1 and CDR2 from the germline V gene are MGHRA and YSYEKL. The chain's CDR3 is CASSGSDEQFF. CDR3 nucleotide sequence: TGCGCCAGCAGCGGTAGTGATGAGCAGTTCTTC.

The CDR3 nucleotides are TGTGCCAGCAGCAAAAACAGGGACGCGGGCAATCAGCCCCAGCATTTT. This translates into CASSKNRDAGNQPQHF. The genes are TRBV21-1 and TRBJ1-5; the table's D gene call, TRBD1, was not cross checked with the DNA. TRBV21-1 is designated a pseudogene. CDR3 size: 16 residues.

The chain links TRBV10-3 to TRBJ1-2; no reliable D call. Germline V gene data show CDR1 as ENHRY and CDR2 as SYGVKD. This CDR3 has 14 residues. Trimming removed 2 bases at V and 0 bases at J, with 7 bases between. Here the CDR3 reads CAISEEVTNYGYTF. Here the CDR3 DNA reads TGTGCCATCAGTGAGGAAGTTACTAACTATGGCTACACCTTC.